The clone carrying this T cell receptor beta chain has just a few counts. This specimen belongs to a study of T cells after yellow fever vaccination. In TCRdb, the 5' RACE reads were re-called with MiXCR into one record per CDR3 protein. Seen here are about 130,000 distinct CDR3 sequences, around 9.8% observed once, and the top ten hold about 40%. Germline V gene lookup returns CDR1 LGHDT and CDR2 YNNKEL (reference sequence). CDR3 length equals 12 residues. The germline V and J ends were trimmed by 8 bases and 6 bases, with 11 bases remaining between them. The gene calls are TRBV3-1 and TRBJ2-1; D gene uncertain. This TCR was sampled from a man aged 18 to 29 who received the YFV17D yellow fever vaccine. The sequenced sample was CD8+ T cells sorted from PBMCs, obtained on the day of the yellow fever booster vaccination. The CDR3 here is CASGSRRNEQFF. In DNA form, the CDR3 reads TGTGCCAGCGGATCGAGACGCAATGAGCAGTTCTTC.